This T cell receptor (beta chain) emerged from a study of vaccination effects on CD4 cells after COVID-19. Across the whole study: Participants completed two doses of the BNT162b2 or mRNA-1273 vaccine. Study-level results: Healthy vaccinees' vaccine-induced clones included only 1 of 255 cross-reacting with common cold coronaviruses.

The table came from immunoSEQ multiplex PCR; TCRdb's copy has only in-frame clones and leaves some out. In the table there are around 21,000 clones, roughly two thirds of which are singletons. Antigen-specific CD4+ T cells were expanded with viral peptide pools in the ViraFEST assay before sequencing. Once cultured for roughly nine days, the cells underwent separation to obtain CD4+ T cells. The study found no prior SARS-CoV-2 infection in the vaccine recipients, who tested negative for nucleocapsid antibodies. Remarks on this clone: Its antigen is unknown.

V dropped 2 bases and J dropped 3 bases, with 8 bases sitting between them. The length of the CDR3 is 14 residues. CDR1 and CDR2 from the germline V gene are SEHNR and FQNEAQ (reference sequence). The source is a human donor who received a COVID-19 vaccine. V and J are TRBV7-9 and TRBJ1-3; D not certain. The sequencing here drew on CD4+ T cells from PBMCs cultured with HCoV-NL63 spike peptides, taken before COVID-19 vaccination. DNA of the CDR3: TGTGCCAGCAGCTTAAATTCTGGTGGAAACACCATATATTTT. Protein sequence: CASSLNSGGNTIYF.